The 29 T cell receptor beta chains in this list originate from one sample, sequenced in a study of blood T cell repertoires in COVID-19. Sequencing was performed with immunoSEQ multiplex PCR; in TCRdb, only in-frame clones are kept and a portion is missing. The data show about 280,000 clones, approximately 90% seen once. The sample comprised PBMCs or T cells enriched from blood (not recorded which). These receptors were obtained from a man aged 35 to 55 who had been exposed to COVID-19.

The chain couples TRBV23-1 to TRBJ2-1; D ambiguous. TRBV23-1 is placed among ORFs of uncertain function. V gave up 3 bases and J gave up 6 bases, with 6 bases separating them. The CDR3 extends over 12 amino acids. Written as DNA, the CDR3 is TGCGCCAGCAGTCATCAATGCAATGAGCAGTTCTTC. Translation: CASSHQCNEQFF.

This chain joins TRBV2 and TRBJ2-1; a weak D match, TRBD2 (6 bases). Trimming removed 2 bases from V and 1 base from J, with 12 bases in between. Germline-derived CDR1 and CDR2 are SNHLY and FYNNEI. CDR3 length: 16 amino acids. CDR3 region: CASSEYGSGSYNEQFF. CDR3 in DNA: TGTGCCAGCAGTGAATACGGGAGCGGTTCCTACAATGAGCAGTTCTTC.

The rearrangement joins TRBV7-3 to TRBJ2-7, with 10 positions matching TRBD2. The CDR3 runs to 16 residues. V shed 5 bases, J shed 3 bases, and the junction held 10 bases outside the gene matches. From germline, CDR1 is SGHTA and CDR2 FQGTGA. DNA of the CDR3: TGTGCCAGCAGCCCCGGGTCGGCTAGCGGGGGCTACGAGCAGTACTTC. Amino acids: CASSPGSASGGYEQYF.

The V and J genes are TRBV23-1 and TRBJ1-2, with D possibly being TRBD1 (5 bases). Being an ORF, TRBV23-1 has a function that is uncertain. V was pared by 7 bases and J by 5 bases, with 14 bases between. The CDR3 length is 13 residues. The CDR3 loop is CASTLRRGYGYTF. CDR3 sequence (DNA): TGCGCCAGCACCCTTAGGAGGGGATATGGCTACACCTTC.

The genes are TRBV28 and TRBJ1-1; D uncertain. CDR1 is MDHEN, CDR2 SYDVKM, per germline. V lost 2 bases, J lost 5 bases, and 12 bases lay in between. This CDR3 is 14 amino acids long. Here the CDR3 reads CASSLAGVRTEAFF. The CDR3 DNA reads TGTGCCAGCAGTTTAGCGGGAGTGAGGACTGAAGCTTTCTTT.

The rearrangement uses TRBV27 and TRBJ2-3; TRBD2 aligns across 12 bases. This CDR3 contains 14 residues. Germline lookup yields CDR1 MNHEY and CDR2 SMNVEV (reference sequence). V lost 6 bases to trimming and J lost 8 bases; unmatched junction nucleotides: 6. CDR3 residues: CASRKTSGSATQYF. CDR3 DNA: TGTGCCAGCAGGAAGACTAGCGGGAGTGCTACGCAGTATTTT.

The chain joins TRBV7-9 to TRBJ1-2; tentatively, D is TRBD1 (5 bases). Germline-derived CDR1 and CDR2 are SEHNR and FQNEAQ (reference sequence). Trimming removed 0 bases from V and 7 bases from J, with 18 bases in between. The CDR3 has 16 amino acids. The CDR3 region has the DNA TGTGCCAGCAGCTTAGCCCTAGTCGGGGGGACGGTTGGCTACACCTTC. Its protein is CASSLALVGGTVGYTF.

The gene calls are TRBV6-5 and TRBJ1-1; TRBD1 aligns across 8 bases. The CDR3 covers 16 residues. CDR1 is MNHEY, CDR2 SVGAGI, per germline. The trim removed 4 bases at V and 0 bases at J, leaving 7 bases unmatched. The CDR3 DNA reads as TGTGCCAGCAGTTTCCGATCGGACAGGGTGAACACTGAAGCTTTCTTT. Protein: CASSFRSDRVNTEAFF.

This rearrangement joins TRBV5-1 to TRBJ2-2; 9 positions agree with TRBD1. V gave up 9 bases and J gave up 0 bases; unmatched junction bases: 12. Germline CDR1 reads SGHRS; CDR2 reads YFSETQ. The CDR3 is 17 residues long. The chain's CDR3 is CATPLWGQGSNTGELFF. The DNA for the CDR3 is TGCGCCACCCCCTTATGGGGACAGGGTTCGAACACCGGGGAGCTGTTTTTT.

The chain uses TRBV12-3 or TRBV12-4 and TRBJ1-2, with 8 bases identical to TRBD1. Trimming took 5 bases from V and 3 from J; bases not matched to a gene: 2. This CDR3 is built from 13 residues. The CDR3 here is CASSIQGDYGYTF. CDR3 nucleotide sequence: TGTGCCAGCAGTATACAGGGGGACTATGGCTACACCTTC.

The chain couples TRBV3-1 (or the pseudogene TRBV3-2) to TRBJ2-1; no firm D call. CDR3 size: 15 residues. Deletions cut 0 bases from V and 8 bases from J, with 14 bases between. The germline V gene encodes CDR1 LGHDT and CDR2 YNNKEL (reference sequence). The CDR3 loop reads CASSQDIGERDEQFF. The CDR3 bases are TGTGCCAGCAGCCAAGATATAGGAGAACGGGATGAGCAGTTCTTC.

The V gene is TRBV27, the J gene TRBJ1-3, with unresolved D. CDR1 and CDR2 from the germline V gene are MNHEY and SMNVEV (reference sequence). The CDR3 covers 14 residues. V dropped 4 bases and J dropped 0 bases, with 7 bases sitting between them. Here the CDR3 reads CASSYGSSGNTIYF. CDR3 bases: TGTGCCAGCAGTTACGGTAGCTCTGGAAACACCATATATTTT.

The rearrangement uses TRBV12-3 or TRBV12-4 and TRBJ1-2; a weak D match, TRBD1 (5 bases). The CDR3 has 13 residues. V lost 3 bases and J lost 6, with 11 bases in between. The chain's CDR3 is CASSFTGGDGYTF. The CDR3, as DNA: TGTGCCAGCAGTTTTACAGGAGGGGATGGCTACACCTTC.

The chain is built from TRBV7-2 and TRBJ2-1, with D possibly matching TRBD2 (5 bases). Between the trimmed V and J ends, which lost 7 bases and 2 bases, there was a span of 12 bases. The germline V gene encodes CDR1 SGHTA and CDR2 FQGNSA. This CDR3 is built from 14 residues. The CDR3 spells CASNPWGAYNEQFF. The CDR3 DNA reads as TGTGCCAGCAACCCCTGGGGAGCCTACAATGAGCAGTTCTTC.

The CDR3 nucleotides are TGTGCCAGTAGTCGGAAACAGGGGGCCAACACTGAAGCTTTCTTT. As protein: CASSRKQGANTEAFF. V and J are TRBV19 and TRBJ1-1, with TRBD1 identical over 9 bases. The trim removed 5 bases at V and 2 bases at J, leaving 6 bases unmatched. Germline-derived CDR1 and CDR2 are LNHDA and SQIVND (reference sequence). CDR3 length equals 15 residues.

The chain couples TRBV7-9 to TRBJ1-4, with TRBD1 matching over 7 bases. Germline lookup yields CDR1 SEHNR and CDR2 FQNEAQ (reference sequence). V gave up 1 base and J gave up 7 bases; unmatched junction bases: 6. The CDR3 is made up of 15 amino acids. CDR3 loop: CASSLVRDSIEKLFF. The CDR3, as DNA: TGTGCCAGCAGCTTAGTCCGGGACAGCATTGAAAAACTGTTTTTT.

This clone was seen once. The CDR3: CASRGLIDSPLHF. DNA for the CDR3: TGTGCCAGTAGGGGCCTCATTGATTCACCCCTCCACTTT. V is TRBV19 and J is TRBJ1-6; the D is unclear. Trimming left V 6 bases short and J 8 bases short, with 11 bases between. This CDR3 has 13 residues. Germline V gene lookup returns CDR1 LNHDA and CDR2 SQIVND (reference sequence).

This clone was counted a single time. CDR3 sequence: CASSVLIYGYTF. The DNA of the CDR3 is TGTGCCAGCAGTGTCCTTATCTATGGCTACACCTTC. The V and J genes are TRBV13 and TRBJ1-2; D call uncertain. Trimming removed 6 bases at V and 4 bases at J, with 9 bases between. This CDR3 region has 12 residues. The germline CDR1 and CDR2 sequences are PRHDT and FYEKMQ (reference sequence).

This rearrangement joins TRBV27 to TRBJ1-1; 8 bases line up with TRBD1. CDR1 and CDR2 from the germline V gene are MNHEY and SMNVEV (reference sequence). There are 15 residues in the CDR3. V gave up 5 bases and J gave up 1 base; unmatched junction bases: 6. In DNA, the CDR3 is TGTGCCAGCAGTACCTGGGACAGGAGGAACACTGAAGCTTTCTTT. This encodes CASSTWDRRNTEAFF.

This rearrangement joins TRBV27 to TRBJ2-3, with 7 nucleotides matching TRBD1. Germline V gives CDR1 MNHEY, CDR2 SMNVEV (reference sequence). The CDR3 has 17 amino acids. V shed 5 bases, J shed 2 bases, and the junction held 13 bases outside the gene matches. CDR3 sequence: CASSPLRTGIYTDTQYF. The DNA for the CDR3 is TGTGCCAGCAGTCCCCTGCGGACAGGTATTTACACAGATACGCAGTATTTT.

This clone was recorded only once. The gene calls are TRBV5-4 and TRBJ2-3, with 12 bases fitting TRBD2. The CDR3 has 17 amino acids. CDR1 and CDR2 from the germline V gene are SGHNT and YYREEE (reference sequence). V was clipped by 0 bases and J by 0 bases; unmatched bases: 2. As DNA, the CDR3 is TGTGCCAGCAGCTTGGCTAGCGGGAGGGCTAGCACAGATACGCAGTATTTT. Translated, it gives CASSLASGRASTDTQYF.

The rearrangement joins TRBV11-2 to TRBJ2-7, with D possibly matching TRBD1 (6 bases). The CDR3 extends over 15 amino acids. Trimming removed 4 bases at V and 3 bases at J, with 16 bases between. Per the germline V gene, CDR1 is SGHAT and CDR2 is FQNNGV. The CDR3 DNA follows: TGTGCCAGCAGCTCAAAGCCCAAGGACAGCTACGAGCAGTACTTC. Its protein product is CASSSKPKDSYEQYF.

The table lists this clone with a count of one. The J gene is TRBJ2-1, the V gene TRBV10-1; D is possibly TRBD1 (5 bases). V was shortened by 0 bases and J by 9 bases, with 12 bases between the two germline ends. CDR1 is WNHNN, CDR2 SYGVQD, per germline (reference sequence). CDR3 size: 14 residues. The CDR3 DNA is TGCGCCAGCAGTGAGTCTGGCAGGGCCCCTGAGCAGTTCTTC. It codes for CASSESGRAPEQFF.

The chain is built from TRBV2 and TRBJ1-6; D possibly corresponds to TRBD1 (5 bases). V was clipped by 3 bases and J by 7 bases, with 13 bases between them. The CDR3 is made up of 15 amino acids. CDR1 and CDR2 from the germline V gene are SNHLY and FYNNEI. This CDR3 is CASSEEGIGNSPLHF. The CDR3 nucleotides are TGTGCCAGCAGTGAGGAGGGGATCGGGAATTCACCCCTCCACTTT.

The gene calls are TRBV11-2 and TRBJ2-2; D gene ambiguous. Trimming left V 0 bases short and J 1 base short, with 6 bases between. Germline assignment: CDR1 SGHAT and CDR2 FQNNGV. The CDR3 totals 15 residues. The CDR3 DNA reads TGTGCCAGCAGCTTAGAGTACAAGAACACCGGGGAGCTGTTTTTT. It encodes CASSLEYKNTGELFF. The complete variable domain, with remaining parts taken from reference TRBV11-2 and TRBJ2-2, reads EAGVAQSPRYKIIEKRQSVAFWCNPISGHATLYWYQQILGQGPKLLIQFQNNGVVDDSQLPKDRFSAERLKGVDSTLKIQPAKLEDSAVYLCASSLEYKNTGELFFGEGSRLTVL.

V gene TRBV4-1 combines with J gene TRBJ2-3; 7 positions match TRBD2. Germline CDR1 and CDR2: MGHRA and YSYEKL. This CDR3 spans 20 amino acids. V was pared by 3 bases and J by 3 bases, with 21 bases of the junction left unmatched. CDR3 bases: TGCGCCAGCAGCCAGAGGGAGGGGCTGCGGGCGGGAGTGAGGACAGATACGCAGTATTTT. It codes for CASSQREGLRAGVRTDTQYF.

The rearrangement links TRBV18 to TRBJ1-1, with TRBD1 as a possible D gene (5 bases). Trimming removed 5 bases at V and 1 base at J, with 14 bases between. This CDR3 region has 15 residues. Germline CDR1 KGHSH, CDR2 LQKENI. CDR3 loop: CASSGTDYWNTEAFF. The CDR3 region has the DNA TGTGCCAGCTCAGGGACTGACTATTGGAACACTGAAGCTTTCTTT.

The chain combines TRBV21-1 with TRBJ1-3. TRBV21-1 has pseudogene status. This CDR3 spans 19 amino acids. The CDR3 here is CASSKAGGLLIPPGNTIYF. The CDR3 DNA sequence: TGTGCCAGCAGCAAAGCGGGGGGGCTCCTGATTCCTCCTGGAAACACCATATATTTT.

This clone was detected only a few times. The chain has TRBV4-1 and TRBJ2-3; 16 bases match TRBD2. The CDR3 loop spans 16 amino acids. Germline V gives CDR1 MGHRA, CDR2 YSYEKL. The ends lost 4 bases at V and 7 bases at J; junction bases unmatched: 5. The CDR3 protein is CASSPGLAGGRNTQYF. CDR3 nucleotide sequence: TGCGCCAGCAGCCCGGGACTAGCGGGAGGGCGTAATACGCAGTATTTT.